These 30 T cell receptor beta chains came from one sample sequenced in a study of identical twins. TCRdb used MiXCR to reprocess the 5' RACE reads, holding one entry per CDR3 protein. This sample has fewer than 250,000 distinct CDR3 sequences, with around 10% found just once. The sample consisted of memory (CD45RO+) T cells sorted from blood. The receptors shown here come from a young woman in good health.

This clonotype was seen a few times. The chain couples TRBV20-1 to TRBJ2-3; 10 nucleotides line up with TRBD2. The CDR3 spans 16 residues. The ends lost 2 bases at V and 1 base at J; junction bases unmatched: 6. Germline V CDR1 and CDR2: DFQATT, SNEGSKA (reference sequence). The CDR3 reads CSARFSGRRGTDTQYF. CDR3 in DNA: TGCAGTGCTAGATTTAGCGGGAGGCGGGGCACAGATACGCAGTATTTT.

This chain connects TRBV7-9 to TRBJ2-3; no reliable D call. The CDR3 has 9 residues. Trimming removed 11 bases from V and 5 bases from J, with 5 bases in between. The germline CDR1 and CDR2 sequences are SEHNR and FQNEAQ (reference sequence). This CDR3 is CASGDTQYF. Written as DNA, the CDR3 is TGTGCCTCAGGAGATACGCAGTATTTT.

This clonotype was detected only a few times. This rearrangement joins TRBV5-6 to TRBJ2-2; D may correspond to TRBD1 or TRBD2 (5 bases each). This CDR3 contains 13 residues. The germline V gene has CDR1 SGHDT and CDR2 YYEEEE. V was shortened by 0 bases and J by 7 bases, with 7 bases between the two germline ends. The CDR3 nucleotides read TGTGCCAGCAGCTTGGGGGACGGCGGGGAGCTGTTTTTT. It specifies CASSLGDGGELFF.

The V and J genes are TRBV2 and TRBJ1-6; the D gene is possibly TRBD1 (6 bases). This CDR3 has 14 residues. Trimming took 5 bases from V and 13 from J, leaving 18 bases between them. Germline V CDR1 and CDR2: SNHLY, FYNNEI. In nucleotides, the CDR3 is TGTGCCAGCAGTCCCGGGCGAGGGGGGCCTCCCCTCCACTTT. This codes for CASSPGRGGPPLHF.

This clonotype was counted only a few times. This chain joins TRBV4-2 and TRBJ2-2; 14 bases line up with TRBD2. The CDR3 spans 16 residues. Germline CDR1 reads LGHNA; CDR2 reads YNFKEQ. The junction had 5 bases not matched to a gene; V was cut back by 3 bases and J by 8 bases. The CDR3 DNA sequence: TGTGCCAGCAGCCATCGGACTAGCGGGGGGAATGGGGAGCTGTTTTTT. Residues: CASSHRTSGGNGELFF.

This clonotype occurred a few times. The V gene is TRBV11-2, the J gene TRBJ2-2; 11 bases line up with TRBD1. CDR3 length: 15 residues. In germline, CDR1 is SGHAT, CDR2 FQNNGV. J was trimmed by 10 bases and V by 4 bases; bases with no gene match: 8. CDR3 coding DNA: TGTGCCAGCAGCTCCCCGGACAGGGGGCATGAGGAGCTGTTTTTT. This sequence encodes CASSSPDRGHEELFF.

The table lists this clonotype with many counts. The chain links TRBV25-1 to TRBJ1-2, with D tentatively TRBD1 (5 bases). The V gene's germline CDR1 is MGHDK and CDR2 SYGVNS. Trimming shortened V by 1 base and J by 3 bases, and 15 bases separated the two germline ends. The CDR3 has 16 amino acids. CDR3 coding DNA: TGTGCCAGCAGTGAATCCTTCCCCAGGGATTACTATGGCTACACCTTC. The encoded protein is CASSESFPRDYYGYTF.

There are a few counts of this clonotype. V and J are TRBV4-1 and TRBJ2-2; D is possibly TRBD2 (5 bases). Germline assignment: CDR1 MGHRA and CDR2 YSYEKL. The CDR3 sequence is 15 residues long. Trimming took 1 base from V and 4 from J, leaving 10 bases between them. The CDR3 DNA reads TGCGCCAGCAGCCAAGGAGGGTTGGGCACCGGGGAGCTGTTTTTT. The encoded protein is CASSQGGLGTGELFF.

At least ten counts were recorded for this clonotype. The chain links TRBV7-8 to TRBJ2-7; 9 bases are shared with TRBD1. V lost 5 bases, J lost 4 bases, and 12 bases stayed unmatched. The V gene's germline CDR1 is SGHVS and CDR2 FQNEAQ. The CDR3 contains 16 residues. In DNA form, the CDR3 reads TGTGCCAGCAGCCTATATCCGGGACAGGGAACATACGAGCAGTACTTC. Amino acid sequence: CASSLYPGQGTYEQYF.

This sequence joins TRBV6-2 or TRBV6-3 and TRBJ2-1; TRBD1 matches 10 bases. The CDR3 loop spans 16 amino acids. The junction had 13 bases not matched to a gene; V was cut back by 7 bases and J by 7 bases. The V gene's germline CDR1 is MNHEY and CDR2 SVGEGT. The CDR3 reads CASINTGTGAGNEQFF. CDR3 sequence (DNA): TGTGCCAGCATTAATACCGGGACAGGGGCTGGAAATGAGCAGTTCTTC.

The rearrangement joins TRBV24-1 to TRBJ1-1; 7 bases are a match to TRBD1. Germline CDR1 KGHDR, CDR2 SFDVKD. This CDR3 has 13 residues. Trimming took 9 bases from V and 5 from J; bases not matched to a gene: 8. In DNA form, the CDR3 reads TGTGCCACCCTACCAGGGGGAGGGACTGAAGCTTTCTTT. It codes for CATLPGGGTEAFF.

The chain uses TRBV4-3 and TRBJ2-1, with 9 bases matching TRBD2. V was clipped by 0 bases and J by 9 bases; unmatched bases: 15. Germline-derived CDR1 and CDR2 are LGHNA and YSLEER. The CDR3 length is 18 residues. In DNA form, the CDR3 reads TGCGCCAGCAGCCAAGAGACTGGCGCAGCGGGAGGTAAAGGTGAGCAGTTCTTC. It translates to CASSQETGAAGGKGEQFF.

The table lists this clonotype with many counts. V gene TRBV12-3 or TRBV12-4 combines with J gene TRBJ1-5, with 8 bases lining up with TRBD1. The CDR3 has 17 residues. V lost 6 bases to trimming and J lost 0 bases; unmatched junction nucleotides: 10. The CDR3 region is CASSIDRGGNSNQPQHF. The CDR3 DNA reads as TGTGCCAGCAGCATCGACAGGGGCGGGAATAGCAATCAGCCCCAGCATTTT.

The chain has TRBV18 and TRBJ1-1; D might be TRBD1 (5 bases). This CDR3 comprises 14 residues. Germline CDR1 is KGHSH and CDR2 is LQKENI. Between the trimmed V and J ends, which lost 3 bases and 6 bases, there was a span of 14 bases. CDR3 residues: CASSPQRDRAEAFF. CDR3 nucleotide sequence: TGTGCCAGCTCACCTCAGAGGGACCGGGCTGAAGCTTTCTTT.

This clonotype has a handful of counts. The V gene is TRBV3-1, the J gene TRBJ1-6; perhaps TRBD1 as D (5 bases). Trimming removed 1 base at V and 13 bases at J, with 11 bases between. Per germline, CDR1 LGHDT and CDR2 YNNKEL (reference sequence). This CDR3 comprises 13 residues. CDR3 amino acids: CASSQGGEEPLHF. In nucleotides, the CDR3 is TGTGCCAGCAGCCAAGGAGGGGAAGAGCCCCTCCACTTT.

Ten or more counts support this clonotype. The rearrangement uses TRBV20-1 and TRBJ2-3; 13 bases fit TRBD2. The germline V gene encodes CDR1 DFQATT and CDR2 SNEGSKA (reference sequence). Trimming removed 4 bases from V and 2 bases from J; junction bases left unmatched: 3. This CDR3 contains 15 residues. The CDR3 region has the DNA TGCAGTGCTACCGGGACTAGCGGGATCACAGATACGCAGTATTTT. Translating gives CSATGTSGITDTQYF.

V and J are TRBV11-3 and TRBJ2-3; 10 bases are a match to TRBD2. This CDR3 contains 15 residues. The trim removed 4 bases at V and 4 bases at J, leaving 5 bases unmatched. The germline gives CDR1 SGHNT, CDR2 YENEEA. The CDR3 reads CASSSGLAESDTQYF. CDR3 in DNA: TGTGCCAGCAGCTCAGGACTAGCGGAGTCAGATACGCAGTATTTT.

This clonotype was picked up a small number of times. The chain combines TRBV7-2 with TRBJ2-3; D possibly uses TRBD1 or TRBD2 (5 bases each). The CDR3 sequence is 15 residues long. Germline V gene sequence: CDR1 SGHTA, CDR2 FQGNSA. V dropped 4 bases and J dropped 3 bases, with 14 bases sitting between them. As DNA, the CDR3 is TGTGCCAGCAGCTCCGCTGGGGGAACAACAGATACGCAGTATTTT. Translation gives CASSSAGGTTDTQYF.

This clonotype appeared many times. The chain has TRBV2 and TRBJ1-1, with 8 bases matching TRBD1. Germline trimming cut 4 bases from V and 11 bases from J; bases unmatched to any gene: 6. The CDR3 totals 12 residues. CDR1 and CDR2 (germline): SNHLY, FYNNEI. The CDR3 protein is CASSVTGGWAFF. CDR3 sequence (DNA): TGTGCCAGCAGTGTCACAGGGGGGTGGGCTTTCTTT.

This clonotype was seen repeatedly, ten times or more. The rearrangement links TRBV7-9 to TRBJ2-7; 7 bases are shared with TRBD1. There are 12 residues in the CDR3. Germline CDR1 and CDR2: SEHNR and FQNEAQ (reference sequence). J lost 2 bases, V lost 10 bases, and 5 bases had no gene match. Written as DNA, the CDR3 is TGTGCCACCCAAGGGGGCCCCTACGAGCAGTACTTC. It is translated as CATQGGPYEQYF. The full variable domain, in which reference TRBV7-9 and TRBJ2-7 provide the parts outside the CDR3, is DTGVSQNPRHKITKRGQNVTFRCDPISEHNRLYWYRQTLGQGPEFLTYFQNEAQLEKSRLLSDRFSAERPKGSFSTLEIQRTEQGDSAMYLCATQGGPYEQYFGPGTRLTVT.

The chain recombines TRBV7-3 with TRBJ2-3; TRBD2 matches at 12 bases. J was trimmed by 3 bases and V by 2 bases; bases with no gene match: 3. Looked up from germline, CDR1 is SGHTA and CDR2 is FQGTGA. The CDR3 length is 16 residues. Here the CDR3 DNA reads TGTGCCAGCAGCTTACTAGCGGGGGGGCCAACAGATACGCAGTATTTT. Residues: CASSLLAGGPTDTQYF.

The rearrangement joins TRBV7-2 to TRBJ2-7; D is undetermined. Trimming removed 4 bases at V and 0 bases at J, with 7 bases between. CDR1 and CDR2 from the germline V gene are SGHTA and FQGNSA. The CDR3 is made up of 13 amino acids. The CDR3 DNA reads as TGTGCCAGCAGCTCCTGGGTCTCCTACGAGCAGTACTTC. Residues: CASSSWVSYEQYF.

The rearrangement joins TRBV29-1 to TRBJ1-4; D is unclear. CDR3 length equals 10 residues. V was pared by 7 bases and J by 7 bases, with 7 bases between. CDR1 and CDR2 (germline): SQVTM, ANQGSEA. The CDR3 nucleotides are TGCAGCGCCCGTGGTGAAAAACTGTTTTTT. This encodes CSARGEKLFF.

This clonotype has only a few counts. The J gene is TRBJ2-3, the V gene TRBV7-8, with 9 bases lining up with TRBD2. The CDR3 is 18 residues long. V gave up 1 base and J gave up 0 bases; unmatched junction bases: 8. Germline loops: CDR1 SGHVS, CDR2 FQNEAQ. CDR3 residues: CASSLESGGPPSTDTQYF. CDR3 nucleotide sequence: TGTGCCAGCAGCTTAGAGAGCGGGGGGCCACCTAGCACAGATACGCAGTATTTT.

Only a few counts were recorded for this clonotype. The rearrangement links TRBV2 to TRBJ2-5; D is unresolved. V was clipped by 2 bases and J by 0 bases, with 7 bases between them. The CDR3 has 14 residues. CDR1 and CDR2 (germline): SNHLY, FYNNEI. DNA of the CDR3: TGTGCCAGCAGTGAAAACCAATACCAAGAGACCCAGTACTTC. Translation gives CASSENQYQETQYF.

This chain uses TRBV19 with TRBJ2-7; the match to TRBD1 covers 9 bases. J lost 7 bases, V lost 6 bases, and 10 bases had no gene match. Germline V lookup: CDR1 LNHDA, CDR2 SQIVND (reference sequence). CDR3 length: 14 residues. CDR3: CASSLGTGYREQYF. The DNA for the CDR3 is TGTGCCAGTAGCCTCGGGACAGGGTATCGGGAGCAGTACTTC.

This clonotype came up a few times. The V gene is TRBV20-1, the J gene TRBJ2-1; 8 bases map to TRBD2. The trim removed 3 bases at V and 4 bases at J, leaving 5 bases unmatched. The CDR3 has 14 amino acids. CDR1 is DFQATT, CDR2 SNEGSKA, per germline (reference sequence). Here the CDR3 DNA reads TGCAGTGCTAGCGGGGGGGCCGTGTACAATGAGCAGTTCTTC. Its translation: CSASGGAVYNEQFF.

Many counts were recorded for this clonotype. The V and J genes are TRBV27 and TRBJ1-5, with D uncertain. V was clipped by 1 base and J by 6 bases, with 4 bases between them. The germline CDR1 and CDR2 sequences are MNHEY and SMNVEV (reference sequence). The CDR3 covers 12 residues. CDR3 residues: CASSLLGQPQHF. The CDR3 DNA is TGTGCCAGCAGTTTATTAGGTCAGCCCCAGCATTTT.

The chain uses TRBV6-1 and TRBJ1-6; the match to TRBD1 covers 7 bases. V lost 11 bases to trimming and J lost 6 bases; unmatched junction nucleotides: 4. CDR3 length equals 12 residues. In germline, CDR1 is MNHNS, CDR2 SASEGT. Here the CDR3 reads CAVNRGNSPLHF. Here the CDR3 DNA reads TGTGCCGTCAACAGGGGTAATTCACCCCTCCACTTT.

This clonotype was seen repeatedly, ten times or more. The V call is TRBV3-1, the J call TRBJ1-1; 10 bases line up with TRBD1. This CDR3 has 15 residues. The germline V gene encodes CDR1 LGHDT and CDR2 YNNKEL (reference sequence). V shed 6 bases, J shed 10 bases, and the junction held 14 bases outside the gene matches. In DNA, the CDR3 is TGTGCCAGCAGGGGACCGGGACAGGGGAGTCAGCCAGCTTTCTTT. As protein: CASRGPGQGSQPAFF.